This T cell receptor (beta chain) originates from a study of monozygotic twins with inflammatory bowel disease. Study results and caveats: Relative to healthy twins, IBD patients had fewer clonotypes in common with others, a gap that was especially apparent with disease activity. Compared with healthy co-twins, IBD patients showed reduced TCRbeta repertoire diversity by inverse Simpson.

With respect to this clonotype: Its antigen is not identified.

This CDR3 has 14 residues. Germline V gene sequence: CDR1 SGHKS, CDR2 YYEKEE (reference sequence). Eight separate reactions per sample served to make cDNA. Each CDR3 protein gets one entry in TCRdb, which reprocessed the 5' RACE reads and gives no DNA. The sample includes more than 120,000 distinct CDR3 sequences. The V call is TRBV5-5, the J call TRBJ2-7; lacking DNA, the TRBD1 call made by TCRdb goes unchecked. The sample was blood. The clonotype was recovered from a human donor with ulcerative colitis or Crohn's disease, or a healthy co-twin of an affected twin (not recorded which). Here the CDR3 reads CASSLVGRSYEQYF.